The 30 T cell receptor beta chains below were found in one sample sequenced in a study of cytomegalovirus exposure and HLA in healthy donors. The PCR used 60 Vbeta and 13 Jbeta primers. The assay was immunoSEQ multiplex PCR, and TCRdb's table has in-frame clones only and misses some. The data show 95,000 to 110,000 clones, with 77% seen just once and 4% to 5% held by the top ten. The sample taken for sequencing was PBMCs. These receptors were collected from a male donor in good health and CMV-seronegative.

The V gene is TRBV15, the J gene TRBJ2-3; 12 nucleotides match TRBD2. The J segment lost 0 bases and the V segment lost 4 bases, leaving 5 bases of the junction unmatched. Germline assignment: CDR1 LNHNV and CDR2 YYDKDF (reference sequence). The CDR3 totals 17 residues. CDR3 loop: CATSTTSGSGSTDTQYF. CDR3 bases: TGTGCCACCAGCACGACTAGCGGGAGTGGTAGCACAGATACGCAGTATTTT.

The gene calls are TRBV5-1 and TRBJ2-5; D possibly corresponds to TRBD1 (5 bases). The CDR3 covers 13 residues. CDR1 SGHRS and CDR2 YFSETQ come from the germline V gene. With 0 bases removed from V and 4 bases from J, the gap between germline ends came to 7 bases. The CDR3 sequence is CASSLEGSETQYF. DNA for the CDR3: TGCGCCAGCAGCTTGGAGGGGTCAGAGACCCAGTACTTC.

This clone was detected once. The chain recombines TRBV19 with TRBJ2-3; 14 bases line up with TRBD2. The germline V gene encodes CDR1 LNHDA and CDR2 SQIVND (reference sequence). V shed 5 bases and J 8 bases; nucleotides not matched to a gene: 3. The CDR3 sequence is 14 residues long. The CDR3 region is CASSRTSGRSTQYF. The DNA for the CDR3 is TGTGCCAGTAGTCGGACTAGCGGGAGGAGTACGCAGTATTTT.

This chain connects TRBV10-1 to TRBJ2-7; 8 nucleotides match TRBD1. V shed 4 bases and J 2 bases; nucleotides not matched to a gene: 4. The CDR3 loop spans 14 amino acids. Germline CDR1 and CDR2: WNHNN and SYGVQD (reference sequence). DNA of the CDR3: TGCGCCAGCAGTGTTGACAGGGGAACCTACGAGCAGTACTTC. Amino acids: CASSVDRGTYEQYF.

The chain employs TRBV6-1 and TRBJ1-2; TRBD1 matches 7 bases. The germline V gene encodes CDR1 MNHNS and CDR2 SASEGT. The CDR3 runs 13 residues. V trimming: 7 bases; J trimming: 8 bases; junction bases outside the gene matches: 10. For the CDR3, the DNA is TGTGCCAGCAAGATAGACAGGGTAAAAGGCTACACCTTC. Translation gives CASKIDRVKGYTF.

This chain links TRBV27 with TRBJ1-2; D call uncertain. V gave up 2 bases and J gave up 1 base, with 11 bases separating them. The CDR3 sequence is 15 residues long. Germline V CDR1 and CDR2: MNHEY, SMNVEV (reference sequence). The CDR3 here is CASSLRSSSNYGYTF. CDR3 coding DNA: TGTGCCAGCAGTTTACGGAGTAGCAGTAACTATGGCTACACCTTC.

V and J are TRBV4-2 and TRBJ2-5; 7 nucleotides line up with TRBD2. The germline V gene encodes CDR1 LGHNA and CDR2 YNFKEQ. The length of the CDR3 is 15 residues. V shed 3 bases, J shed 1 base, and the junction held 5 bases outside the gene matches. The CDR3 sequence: CASSQPGTTQETQYF. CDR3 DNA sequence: TGTGCCAGCAGCCAGCCCGGGACTACCCAAGAGACCCAGTACTTC.

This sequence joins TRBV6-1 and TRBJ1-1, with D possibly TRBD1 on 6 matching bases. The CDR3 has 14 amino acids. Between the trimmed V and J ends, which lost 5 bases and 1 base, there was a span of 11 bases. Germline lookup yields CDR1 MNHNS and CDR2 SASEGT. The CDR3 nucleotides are TGTGCCAGCAGTAACTTACAGGGGAACACTGAAGCTTTCTTT. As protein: CASSNLQGNTEAFF.

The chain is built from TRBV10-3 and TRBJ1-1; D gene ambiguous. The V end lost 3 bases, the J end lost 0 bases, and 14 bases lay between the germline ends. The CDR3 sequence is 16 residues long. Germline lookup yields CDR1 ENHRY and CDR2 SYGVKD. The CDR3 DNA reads TGTGCCATCAGTGATGGCGGTGATAGCTTGAACACTGAAGCTTTCTTT. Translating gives CAISDGGDSLNTEAFF.

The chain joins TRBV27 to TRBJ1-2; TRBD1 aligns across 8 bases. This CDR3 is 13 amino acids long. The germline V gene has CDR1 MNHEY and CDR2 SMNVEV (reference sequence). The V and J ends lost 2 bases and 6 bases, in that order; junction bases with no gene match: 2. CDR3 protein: CASSLRTGNGYTF. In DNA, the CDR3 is TGTGCCAGCAGTTTACGGACAGGGAATGGCTACACCTTC.

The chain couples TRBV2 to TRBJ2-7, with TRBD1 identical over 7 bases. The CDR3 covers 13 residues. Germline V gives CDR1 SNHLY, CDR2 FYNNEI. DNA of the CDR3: TGTTCGGACAGCCGCGACAGGGACTACGAGCAGTACTTC. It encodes CSDSRDRDYEQYF.

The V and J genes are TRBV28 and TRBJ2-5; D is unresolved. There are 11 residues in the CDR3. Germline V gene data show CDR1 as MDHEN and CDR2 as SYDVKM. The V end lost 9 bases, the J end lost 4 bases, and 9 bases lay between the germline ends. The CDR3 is CASSVRETQYF. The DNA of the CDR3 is TGTGCCAGTAGTGTTCGAGAGACCCAGTACTTC.

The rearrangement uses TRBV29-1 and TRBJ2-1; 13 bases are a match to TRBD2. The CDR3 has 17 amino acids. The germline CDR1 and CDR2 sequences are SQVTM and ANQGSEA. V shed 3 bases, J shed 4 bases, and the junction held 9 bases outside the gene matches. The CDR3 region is CSVEGLAGKRPYNEQFF. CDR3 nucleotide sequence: TGCAGCGTTGAGGGACTAGCGGGAAAGCGGCCTTACAATGAGCAGTTCTTC.

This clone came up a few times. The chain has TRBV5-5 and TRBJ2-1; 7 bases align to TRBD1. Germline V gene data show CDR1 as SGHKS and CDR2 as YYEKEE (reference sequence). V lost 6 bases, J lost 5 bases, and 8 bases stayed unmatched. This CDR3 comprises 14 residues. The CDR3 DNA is TGTGCCAGCACTGGTGACAGGGCCAACAATGAGCAGTTCTTC. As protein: CASTGDRANNEQFF.

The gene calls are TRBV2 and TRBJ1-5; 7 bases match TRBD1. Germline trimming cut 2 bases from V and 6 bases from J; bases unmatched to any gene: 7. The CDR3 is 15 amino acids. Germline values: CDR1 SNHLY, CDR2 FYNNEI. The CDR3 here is CASSEKGGAGQPQHF. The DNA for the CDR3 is TGTGCCAGCAGTGAAAAAGGGGGCGCGGGTCAGCCCCAGCATTTT.

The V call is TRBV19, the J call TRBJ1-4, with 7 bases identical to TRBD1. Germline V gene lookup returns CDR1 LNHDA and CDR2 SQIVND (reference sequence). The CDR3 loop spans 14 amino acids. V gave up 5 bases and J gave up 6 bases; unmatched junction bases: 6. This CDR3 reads CASSPGQVDEKLFF. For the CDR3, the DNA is TGTGCCAGTAGTCCTGGACAGGTAGATGAAAAACTGTTTTTT.

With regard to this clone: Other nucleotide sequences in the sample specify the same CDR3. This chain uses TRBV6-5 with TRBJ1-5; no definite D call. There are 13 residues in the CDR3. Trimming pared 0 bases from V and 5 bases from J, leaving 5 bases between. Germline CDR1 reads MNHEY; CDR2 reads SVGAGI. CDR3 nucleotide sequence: TGTGCCAGCAGTTACTCGCGGGATCAGCCCCAGCATTTT. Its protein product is CASSYSRDQPQHF.

CDR3 loop: CASSGLAGAYEQYF. The CDR3 DNA is TGTGCCAGCAGCGGGCTAGCGGGGGCGTACGAGCAGTACTTC. V usage is TRBV11-2 and J usage is TRBJ2-7; 10 bases are a match to TRBD2. CDR1 and CDR2 from the germline V gene are SGHAT and FQNNGV. V lost 5 bases to trimming and J lost 4 bases; unmatched junction nucleotides: 5. The CDR3 is 14 residues long.

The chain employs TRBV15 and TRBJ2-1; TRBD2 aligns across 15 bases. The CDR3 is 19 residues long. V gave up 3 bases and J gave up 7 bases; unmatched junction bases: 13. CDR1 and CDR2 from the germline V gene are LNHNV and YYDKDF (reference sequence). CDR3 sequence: CATSSEYPGTSGRLNEQFF. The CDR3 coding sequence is TGTGCCACCAGCAGCGAATACCCCGGGACTAGCGGGAGGTTGAATGAGCAGTTCTTC.

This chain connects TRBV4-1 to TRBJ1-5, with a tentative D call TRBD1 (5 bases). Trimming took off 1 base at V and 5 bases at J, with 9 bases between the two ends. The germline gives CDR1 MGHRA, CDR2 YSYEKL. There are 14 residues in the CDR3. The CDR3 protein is CASSQVGGYQPQHF. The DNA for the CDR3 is TGCGCCAGCAGCCAAGTGGGGGGATATCAGCCCCAGCATTTT.

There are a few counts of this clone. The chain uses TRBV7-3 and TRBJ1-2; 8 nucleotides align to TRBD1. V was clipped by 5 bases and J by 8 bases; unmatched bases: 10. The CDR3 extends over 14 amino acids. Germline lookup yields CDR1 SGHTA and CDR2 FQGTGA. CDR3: CASSLFQGAGGYTF. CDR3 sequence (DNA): TGTGCCAGCAGCCTATTCCAGGGGGCAGGCGGCTACACCTTC.

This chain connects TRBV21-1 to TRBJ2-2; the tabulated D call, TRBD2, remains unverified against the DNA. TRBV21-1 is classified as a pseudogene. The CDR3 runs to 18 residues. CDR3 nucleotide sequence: TGTGCCAGCAGGGGGTCGGGAGGCAGGGGACTTCCCACCGGGGAGCTGTTTTTT. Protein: CASRGSGGRGLPTGELFF.

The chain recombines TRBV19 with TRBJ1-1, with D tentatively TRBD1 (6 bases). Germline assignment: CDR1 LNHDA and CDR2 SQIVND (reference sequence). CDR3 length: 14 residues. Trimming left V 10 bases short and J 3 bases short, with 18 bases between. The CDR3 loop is CATSGGRPHTEAFF. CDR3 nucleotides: TGTGCCACCTCGGGGGGGCGCCCTCACACTGAAGCTTTCTTT.

The CDR3 spells CASSSGGEGGYYGYTF. As DNA, the CDR3 is TGTGCCAGCAGCTCGGGTGGCGAGGGGGGGTACTATGGCTACACCTTC. This rearrangement joins TRBV5-4 to TRBJ1-2, with TRBD1 as a possible D gene (6 bases). The CDR3 extends over 16 amino acids. The V gene lost 3 bases and the J gene lost 3 bases, with 18 bases spanning the gap. CDR1 SGHNT and CDR2 YYREEE come from the germline V gene (reference sequence).

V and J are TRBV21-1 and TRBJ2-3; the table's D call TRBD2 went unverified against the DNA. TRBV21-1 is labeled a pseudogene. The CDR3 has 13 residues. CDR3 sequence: CASSIIDSDTQYF. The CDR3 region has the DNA TGTGCCAGCAGCATTATAGATTCAGATACGCAGTATTTT.

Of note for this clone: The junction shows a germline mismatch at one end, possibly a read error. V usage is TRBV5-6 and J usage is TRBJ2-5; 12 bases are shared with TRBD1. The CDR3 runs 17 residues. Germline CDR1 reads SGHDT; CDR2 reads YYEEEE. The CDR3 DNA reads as TGTGCCAGCAGCCTGCCGGGACAGGGGGCTTCCCAAGAGACCGAGTACTTC. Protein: CASSLPGQGASQETEYF.

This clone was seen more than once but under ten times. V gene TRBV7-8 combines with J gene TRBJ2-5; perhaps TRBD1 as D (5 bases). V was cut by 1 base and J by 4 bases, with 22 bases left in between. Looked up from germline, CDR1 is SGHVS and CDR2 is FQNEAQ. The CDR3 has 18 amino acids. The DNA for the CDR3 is TGTGCCAGCAGCTTAGACCCGACCGCAGCGCCAAGGGGAGAGACCCAGTACTTC. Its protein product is CASSLDPTAAPRGETQYF.

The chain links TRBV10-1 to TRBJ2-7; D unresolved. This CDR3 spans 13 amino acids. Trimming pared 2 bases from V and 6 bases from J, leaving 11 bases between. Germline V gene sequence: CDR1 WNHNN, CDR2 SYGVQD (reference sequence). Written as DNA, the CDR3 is TGCGCCAGCAGTGAGCTCACCCGCGGCGAGCAGTACTTC. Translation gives CASSELTRGEQYF.

CDR3 in amino acids: CASSLYYAGVVTGELFF. In DNA, the CDR3 is TGTGCCAGCAGCTTGTATTACGCGGGAGTAGTGACCGGGGAGCTGTTTTTT. The genes are TRBV5-5 and TRBJ2-2; TRBD2 matches at 7 bases. The length of the CDR3 is 17 residues. Germline CDR1 and CDR2: SGHKS and YYEKEE (reference sequence). J lost 5 bases, V lost 1 base, and 11 bases had no gene match.

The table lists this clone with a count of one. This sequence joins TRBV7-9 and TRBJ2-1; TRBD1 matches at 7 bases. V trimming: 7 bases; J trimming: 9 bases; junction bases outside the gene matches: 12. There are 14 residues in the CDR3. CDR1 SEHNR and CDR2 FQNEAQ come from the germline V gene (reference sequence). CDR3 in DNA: TGTGCCAGCAACAACAGACAGGGTTTTAGTGAGCAGTTCTTC. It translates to CASNNRQGFSEQFF.